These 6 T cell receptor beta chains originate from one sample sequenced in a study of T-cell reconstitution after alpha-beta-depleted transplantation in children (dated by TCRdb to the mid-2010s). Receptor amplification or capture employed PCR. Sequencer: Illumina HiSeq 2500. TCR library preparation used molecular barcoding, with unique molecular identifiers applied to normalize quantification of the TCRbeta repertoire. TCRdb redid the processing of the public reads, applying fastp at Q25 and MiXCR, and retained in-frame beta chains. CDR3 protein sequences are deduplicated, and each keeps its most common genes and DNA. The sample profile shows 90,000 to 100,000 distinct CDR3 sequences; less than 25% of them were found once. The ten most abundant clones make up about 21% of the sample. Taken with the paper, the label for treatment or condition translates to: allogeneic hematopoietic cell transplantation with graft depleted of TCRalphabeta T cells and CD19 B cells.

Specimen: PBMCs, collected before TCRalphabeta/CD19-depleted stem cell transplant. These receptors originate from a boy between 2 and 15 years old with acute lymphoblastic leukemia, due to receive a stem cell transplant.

The CDR3 DNA reads TGTGCCAGCAGCCTTGGGTCGGGGTCCTATGGCTACACCTTC. Amino acids: CASSLGSGSYGYTF. This chain uses TRBV7-9 with TRBJ1-2; D remains unclear. This CDR3 spans 14 amino acids. Looked up from germline, CDR1 is SEHNR and CDR2 is FQNEAQ (reference sequence). Trimming cost V 5 bases and J 4 bases, with 14 bases left between them.

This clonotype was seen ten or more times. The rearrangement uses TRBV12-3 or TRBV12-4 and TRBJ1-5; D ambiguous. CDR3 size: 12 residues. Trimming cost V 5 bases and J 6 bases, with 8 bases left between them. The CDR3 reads CASSLPSQPQHF. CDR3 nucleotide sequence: TGTGCCAGCAGTCTGCCCAGTCAGCCCCAGCATTTT.

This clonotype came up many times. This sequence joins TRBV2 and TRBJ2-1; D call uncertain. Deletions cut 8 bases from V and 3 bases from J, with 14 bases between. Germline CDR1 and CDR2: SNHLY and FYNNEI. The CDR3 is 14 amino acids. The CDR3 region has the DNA TGTGCCAGCGTCTCTTCCTCCCTCTACAATGAGCAGTTCTTC. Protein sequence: CASVSSSLYNEQFF.

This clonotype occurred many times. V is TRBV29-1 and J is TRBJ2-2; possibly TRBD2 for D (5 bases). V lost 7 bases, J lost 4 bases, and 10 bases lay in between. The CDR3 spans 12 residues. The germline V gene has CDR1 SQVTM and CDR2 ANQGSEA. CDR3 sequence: CSAHEGTGELFF. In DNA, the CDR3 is TGCAGCGCTCACGAGGGCACCGGGGAGCTGTTTTTT.

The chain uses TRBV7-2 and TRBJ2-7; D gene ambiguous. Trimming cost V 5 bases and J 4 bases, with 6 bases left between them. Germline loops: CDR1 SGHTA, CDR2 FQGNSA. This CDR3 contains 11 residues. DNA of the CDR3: TGTGCCAGCAGCCGTAAGTACGAGCAGTACTTC. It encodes CASSRKYEQYF.

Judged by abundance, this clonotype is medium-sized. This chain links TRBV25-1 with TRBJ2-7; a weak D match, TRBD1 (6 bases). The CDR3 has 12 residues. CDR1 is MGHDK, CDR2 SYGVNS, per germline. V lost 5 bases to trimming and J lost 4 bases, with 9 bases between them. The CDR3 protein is CASSPQGYEQYF. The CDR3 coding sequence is TGTGCCAGCAGTCCTCAGGGGTACGAGCAGTACTTC.